The clone carrying this T cell receptor beta chain was detected a few times. The sample comes from a study of T-cell reconstitution after alpha-beta-depleted transplantation in children. CDR1 KGHSH and CDR2 LQKENI come from the germline V gene. This CDR3 contains 16 residues. V lost 6 bases to trimming and J lost 4 bases; unmatched junction nucleotides: 11. Preparation of the TCRbeta library was carried out with unique molecular identifiers. Each CDR3 protein gets one entry after TCRdb re-called the PCR reads with MiXCR. In the table there are about 640,000 distinct CDR3 sequences, over 15% of which are singletons.

This clonotype was obtained from a human donor who donated a stem cell graft to a child with acute myeloid leukemia. Sequenced material: PBMCs from the stem cell graft donor, taken from the stem cell graft. The chain uses TRBV18 and TRBJ2-1, with 8 bases that match TRBD1. The CDR3 bases are TGTGCCAGCTCCCACCGTCGGGACAGGCCTTACAATGAGCAGTTCTTC. It is translated as CASSHRRDRPYNEQFF.